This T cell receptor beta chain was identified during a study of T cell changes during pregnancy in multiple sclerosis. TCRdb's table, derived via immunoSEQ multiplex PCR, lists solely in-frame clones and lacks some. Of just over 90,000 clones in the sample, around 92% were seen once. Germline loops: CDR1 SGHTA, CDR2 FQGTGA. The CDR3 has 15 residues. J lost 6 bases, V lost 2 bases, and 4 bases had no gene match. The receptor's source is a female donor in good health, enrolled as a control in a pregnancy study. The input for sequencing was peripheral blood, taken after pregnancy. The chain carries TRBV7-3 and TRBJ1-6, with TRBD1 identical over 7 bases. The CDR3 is CASSLSPGGNSPLHF. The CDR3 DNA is TGTGCCAGCAGCTTATCCCCAGGGGGTAATTCACCCCTCCACTTT.